Sequencing of this T cell receptor (beta chain) was carried out in a study of blood T cell repertoires in COVID-19. Original methodology: The authors estimated nucleated cell counts from reference gene primer amplification. Repertoires were generated with immunoSEQ multiplex PCR, while TCRdb's copy carries only in-frame clones and drops some. The DNA was the basis for D and trimming; V, J and clone size are from that table. The sample holds 60,000 to 70,000 clones; 80% to 95% are singletons and the top ten take around 13%. Trimming removed 4 bases at V and 6 bases at J, with 15 bases between. CDR1 KGHDR and CDR2 SFDVKD come from the germline V gene. CDR3 size: 15 residues.

This receptor was taken from a human donor with active COVID-19. The donor label of this sample is uncertain. This chain joins TRBV24-1 and TRBJ1-5; the D gene is possibly TRBD1 (6 bases). Sequenced input: peripheral blood. CDR3 coding DNA: TGTGCCACCAGTGACTCACAGGGTTGGGGTCAGCCCCAGCATTTT. Amino acid sequence: CATSDSQGWGQPQHF.